These 13 T cell receptor beta chains were all obtained from the same sample, sequenced in a study of cytomegalovirus exposure and HLA in healthy donors. PCR primers comprised 60 Vbeta and 13 Jbeta primers. Data came from immunoSEQ multiplex PCR; TCRdb stores just in-frame clones and leaves some out. The sample has 150,000 to 200,000 clones, approximately 11% seen once. Sequenced sample: PBMCs. The origin of the receptors is a man aged 45-65 years in good health and CMV-seropositive.

A few counts support this clone. This chain links TRBV10-3 with TRBJ1-3; 10 nucleotides agree with TRBD1. This CDR3 has 16 residues. The V segment lost 6 bases and the J segment 0 bases; nucleotides outside the gene matches: 5. Germline V gives CDR1 ENHRY, CDR2 SYGVKD. This CDR3 reads CAIRNRDRGSGNTIYF. The CDR3 region has the DNA TGTGCCATCAGAAACCGGGACAGGGGCTCTGGAAACACCATATATTTT.

This clone was observed a few times. J is TRBJ1-1 and V is TRBV5-1; D call uncertain. The CDR3 consists of 15 residues. Germline V lookup: CDR1 SGHRS, CDR2 YFSETQ. V dropped 1 base and J dropped 6 bases, with 16 bases sitting between them. The DNA of the CDR3 is TGCGCCAGCAGCTTGTTTGTCGGGGAGGTCTCTGAAGCTTTCTTT. This gives the protein CASSLFVGEVSEAFF.

The V gene is TRBV15, the J gene TRBJ1-1, with D possibly being TRBD1 (5 bases). From germline, CDR1 is LNHNV and CDR2 YYDKDF (reference sequence). Trimming left V 3 bases short and J 4 bases short, with 12 bases between. There are 14 residues in the CDR3. The CDR3 nucleotides read TGTGCCACCAGCAGGGACAACTGGGGCACTGAAGCTTTCTTT. Amino acid sequence: CATSRDNWGTEAFF. Filled out from reference TRBV15 and TRBJ1-1, the complete variable domain reads DAMVIQNPRYQVTQFGKPVTLSCSQTLNHNVMYWYQQKSSQAPKLLFHYYDKDFNNEADTPDNFQSRRPNTSFCFLDIRSPGLGDTAMYLCATSRDNWGTEAFFGQGTRLTVV.

J is TRBJ1-4 and V is TRBV4-3; weak D call: TRBD1 (6 bases). V was clipped by 1 base and J by 3 bases, with 6 bases between them. The CDR3 is 14 residues long. Germline lookup yields CDR1 LGHNA and CDR2 YSLEER. In nucleotides, the CDR3 is TGCGCCAGCAGCCAAGGGACAGCTAATGAAAAACTGTTTTTT. Translating gives CASSQGTANEKLFF.

This chain joins TRBV4-3 and TRBJ2-1; 11 bases fit TRBD2. The CDR3 spans 15 residues. The germline V gene encodes CDR1 LGHNA and CDR2 YSLEER. The V and J ends lost 0 bases and 6 bases, in that order; junction bases with no gene match: 1. The CDR3: CASSQEGLAANEQFF. CDR3 DNA: TGCGCCAGCAGCCAAGAGGGACTAGCGGCCAATGAGCAGTTCTTC.

V is TRBV11-2 and J is TRBJ1-2, with a possible D match to TRBD1 (6 bases). The V end was cut by 5 bases, the J end by 2 bases, with 15 bases between. Germline CDR1 reads SGHAT; CDR2 reads FQNNGV. The CDR3 length is 15 residues. DNA of the CDR3: TGTGCCAGCAGCCAATTCCCAGGGGAAAACTATGGCTACACCTTC. Protein sequence: CASSQFPGENYGYTF.

This rearrangement joins TRBV5-1 to TRBJ2-5, with 12 bases matching TRBD1. Per germline, CDR1 SGHRS and CDR2 YFSETQ. This CDR3 is 15 amino acids long. V was clipped by 4 bases and J by 4 bases; unmatched bases: 5. As DNA, the CDR3 is TGCGCCAGCAGCACCGGGACAGGGGGCGTAGAGACCCAGTACTTC. Translation gives CASSTGTGGVETQYF.

With respect to this clone: Other DNA sequences from this sample encode an identical CDR3 as well. This chain links TRBV7-2 with TRBJ1-2, with a weak D call TRBD1 (6 bases). Trimming left V 4 bases short and J 4 bases short, with 10 bases between. CDR1 and CDR2 from the germline V gene are SGHTA and FQGNSA. The CDR3 runs 13 residues. CDR3 bases: TGTGCCAGCAGCTCCGGGACAACCTATGGCTACACCTTC. Protein product: CASSSGTTYGYTF. Full variable domain (remainder filled in from reference TRBV7-2 and TRBJ1-2): GAGVSQSPSNKVTEKGKDVELRCDPISGHTALYWYRQSLGQGLEFLIYFQGNSAPDKSGLPSDRFSAERTGGSVSTLTIQRTQQEDSAVYLCASSSGTTYGYTFGSGTRLTVV.

This clone came up a few times. The rearrangement links TRBV7-3 to TRBJ2-1; 8 bases map to TRBD1. The CDR3 length is 13 residues. The germline CDR1 and CDR2 sequences are SGHTA and FQGTGA. After removal of 5 bases from V and 9 bases from J, the junction contained 6 bases not matched to a gene. The CDR3 protein is CASSETGAVEQFF. The CDR3 region has the DNA TGTGCCAGCAGCGAGACAGGGGCGGTTGAGCAGTTCTTC.

In this sample, this clone turned up a few times. The chain employs TRBV5-6 and TRBJ2-1, with 7 nucleotides matching TRBD1. The germline V gene encodes CDR1 SGHDT and CDR2 YYEEEE. The CDR3 length is 14 residues. With V trimmed by 4 bases and J by 3 bases, 4 bases remained unmatched. The CDR3 DNA reads as TGTGCCAGCAGCCTCCGGGACAGCTACAATGAGCAGTTCTTC. It yields the protein CASSLRDSYNEQFF.

The rearrangement links TRBV4-3 to TRBJ2-2; the D gene is possibly TRBD2 (5 bases). Germline assignment: CDR1 LGHNA and CDR2 YSLEER. V shed 0 bases and J shed 7 bases, with 9 bases lying between them. The CDR3 has 14 residues. The CDR3 nucleotides are TGCGCCAGCAGCCAAGATATGGGAGTCGGGGAGCTGTTTTTT. This encodes CASSQDMGVGELFF.

This clone was seen a handful of times. The CDR3: CASSWGGDEQYV. The CDR3 DNA reads TGTGCCAGCAGTTGGGGGGGGGACGAGCAGTACGTC. The V and J genes are TRBV2 and TRBJ2-7, with 7 bases identical to TRBD2. Germline V CDR1 and CDR2: SNHLY, FYNNEI. The CDR3 extends over 12 amino acids. J lost 5 bases, V lost 5 bases, and 3 bases had no gene match.

This clone showed up just a few times. The J gene is TRBJ2-1, the V gene TRBV7-9; TRBD2 matches 9 bases. The V segment lost 1 base and the J segment 3 bases; nucleotides outside the gene matches: 4. Germline lookup yields CDR1 SEHNR and CDR2 FQNEAQ (reference sequence). The CDR3 is made up of 16 amino acids. The CDR3 sequence: CASSLDGRGGYNEQFF. The CDR3 DNA reads TGTGCCAGCAGCTTAGATGGGCGGGGGGGCTACAATGAGCAGTTCTTC.